The T cell receptor (beta chain) described here comes from a study of shared clonotypes between healthy human individuals (TCRdb year 2020). Some background on the complete study: The cohort included a few men and a couple of women between 18 and 49 years of age. For each donor, CD4 naive and CD4 memory were each run on three plates, CD8 naive on two plates, and CD8 memory on one plate. To estimate repertoire size and how much clonotypes are shared between individuals, the study performed deep sequencing of blood TCR repertoires from five healthy adults. To increase sequencing depth and limit assay-specific biases, different laboratories used diverse techniques to prepare libraries and sequence TCR repertoires. Leukapheresis yielded between about 0.94 and 9.5 billion PBMCs per donor. Beyond this particular receptor, the publication reports: Roughly 5% of naive CD4, around 4% of naive CD8, 2.3% of memory CD4, and less than 0.45% of memory CD8 clonotypes were shared across several donors. Pairwise subsampling indicated that sequencing depth was expected to affect the degree of clonotype sharing among donors. Estimated clonotype richness was generally larger for naive than for memory subsets. Even with the large sequencing depth, rarefaction of the sorted-subset datasets indicated that sequencing was incomplete. The small number of donors limited the genetic and exposure-history diversity represented. Only blood was sampled, and tissue TCR repertoires likely differ from those in blood. Higher generation probabilities were observed for clonotypes shared by all four sorted-subset donors than for non-shared clonotypes.

CD8 naive samples were obtained by positive selection for CCR7 among CD45RO-negative cells, yielding a CD45RA+CCR7+ population from which TemRA cells were excluded. The donors were healthy, HIV-negative adults with no recently reported acute infections or vaccinations. All donors were Caucasian adults living in Nashville, Tennessee, USA. Blood was collected by leukapheresis, and PBMCs were isolated by Ficoll-Histopaque density gradient centrifugation and then cryopreserved in liquid nitrogen vapor phase. Analytical flow cytometry was used to check the purity and quantity of each magnetically sorted T cell population. Each sorted fraction had its genomic DNA isolated and then quantified by UV absorbance on a Nanodrop 2000c. Comments on this clone: The specificity of this receptor is unknown. No per-base quality is available; no much larger clone lies one base away.

The CDR3 holds 13 amino acids from the cysteine to the phenylalanine. The CDR3 DNA has 39 bases and is translated from base 1. CDR1 and CDR2 were assigned from the germline V gene as SGHVS and FNYEAQ. V lost 5 bases and J lost 5 bases; the stretch between them is 13 bases long. Using the deep immunoSEQ assay, TCR CDR3 regions were amplified from genomic DNA by multiplex PCR. Genomic DNA extracted from each cell subset was distributed evenly over all wells of several immunoSEQ 96-well plates, and each plate served as one replicate. For sorted subsets, about 220 ng of genomic DNA, equivalent to 25,000 to 35,000 T cell genomes, went into each replicate PCR. Purified libraries were quantified with a Qubit 3.0 fluorometer, sized on a Bioanalyzer 2100, and re-quantified with the KAPA Library Quantification kit. A separate single-read 150-cycle Illumina NextSeq 550 flow cell was used to sequence each immunoSEQ 96-well plate. In the source study's methods: Because the immunoSEQ output held only junctional sequences and lacked quality scores, the filtering could not match the filtering applied to full-length reads. To assign V/J genes and CDR3, sequences were annotated against IMGT germline references using PyIR, a Python wrapper for IgBLAST v1.9. Reads were removed for weak V/J assignments (E-value above 1e-6), missing CDR3, stop codons, out-of-frame junctions, or ambiguous translated residues. V3J clonotypes were defined by identical inferred V gene, J gene, and CDR3 amino acid sequence. To compute the percentage overlap between repertoires, the number of shared unique clonotypes was divided by the size of the smaller repertoire. RTK rarefaction, the Chao1 estimator, and Recon v2.1 estimates of unobserved clonotypes were used to assess repertoire richness. Generation probabilities were computed with OLGA for all TCRbeta clonotypes obtained by the gDNA method from a handful of donors. The table was pulled from immuneACCESS by TCRdb, which kept in-frame rearrangements only. Such tables lose some clones; where checked, under half of the loss comes from unresolved V genes, and the rest has no known cause. The V and J calls and clone size were taken over from that table, and D and trimming were inferred from the DNA. For this sample there are 2 million to 2.5 million clones; 90% to 95% appear just once. More than 1.5% of the sample comes from the top ten.

The TCR was taken from a man aged 18 to 30 in good health. Some clones in this sample may be carry-over from other donors' samples. Material for sequencing was naive CD8+ T cells from PBMCs. This specimen's cell subset or site label, per the study, means: CD45RA+CCR7+. Here the chain combines TRBV7-6 and TRBJ2-7; the best D guess is TRBD1, with 5 bases matching. CDR3 protein: CASSPRFRDEQYF. The nucleotide sequence reads TGTGCCAGCAGCCCAAGATTCAGGGACGAGCAGTACTTC.